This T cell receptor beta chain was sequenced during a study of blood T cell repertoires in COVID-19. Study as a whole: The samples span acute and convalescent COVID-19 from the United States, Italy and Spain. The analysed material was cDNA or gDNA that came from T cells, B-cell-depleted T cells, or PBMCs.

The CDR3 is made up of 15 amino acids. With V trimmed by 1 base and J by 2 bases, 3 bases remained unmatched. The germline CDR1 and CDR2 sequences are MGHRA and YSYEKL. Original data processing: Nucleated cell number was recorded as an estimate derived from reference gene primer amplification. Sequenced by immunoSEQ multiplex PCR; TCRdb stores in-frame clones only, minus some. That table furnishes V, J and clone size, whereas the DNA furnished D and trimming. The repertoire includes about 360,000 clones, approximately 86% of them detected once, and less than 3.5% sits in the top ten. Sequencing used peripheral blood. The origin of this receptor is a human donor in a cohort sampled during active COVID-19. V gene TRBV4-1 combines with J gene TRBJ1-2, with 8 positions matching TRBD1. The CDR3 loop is CASSQGGQGNYGYTF. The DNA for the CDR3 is TGCGCCAGCAGCCAAGGAGGACAGGGAAACTATGGCTACACCTTC.